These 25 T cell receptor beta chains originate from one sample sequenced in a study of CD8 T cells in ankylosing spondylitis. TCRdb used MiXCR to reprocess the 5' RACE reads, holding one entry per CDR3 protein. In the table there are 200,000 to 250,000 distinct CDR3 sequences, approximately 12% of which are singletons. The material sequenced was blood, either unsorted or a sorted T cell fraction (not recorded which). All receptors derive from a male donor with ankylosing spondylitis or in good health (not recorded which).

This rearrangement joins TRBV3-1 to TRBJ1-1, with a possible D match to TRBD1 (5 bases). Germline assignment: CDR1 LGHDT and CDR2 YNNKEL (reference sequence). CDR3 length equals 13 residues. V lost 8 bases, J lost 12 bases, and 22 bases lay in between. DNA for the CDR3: TGTGCCAGCGACAACCTAAGAAGGGGCCGTACTTTCTTT. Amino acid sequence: CASDNLRRGRTFF.

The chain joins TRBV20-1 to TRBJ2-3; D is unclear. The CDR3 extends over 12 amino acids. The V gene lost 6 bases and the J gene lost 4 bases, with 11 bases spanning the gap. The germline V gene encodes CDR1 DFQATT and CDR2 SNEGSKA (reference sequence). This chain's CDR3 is CSARPPADTQYF. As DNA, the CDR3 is TGCAGTGCGCGTCCACCGGCAGATACGCAGTATTTT.

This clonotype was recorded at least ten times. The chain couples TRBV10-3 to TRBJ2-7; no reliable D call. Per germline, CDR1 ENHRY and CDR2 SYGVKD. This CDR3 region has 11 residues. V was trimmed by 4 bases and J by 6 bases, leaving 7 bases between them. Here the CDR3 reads CAISAIREQYF. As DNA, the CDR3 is TGTGCCATCAGTGCAATTCGCGAGCAGTACTTC.

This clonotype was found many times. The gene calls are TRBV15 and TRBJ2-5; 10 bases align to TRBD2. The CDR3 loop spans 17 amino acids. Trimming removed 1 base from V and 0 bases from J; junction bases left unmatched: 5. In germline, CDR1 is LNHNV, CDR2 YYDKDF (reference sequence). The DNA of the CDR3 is TGTGCCACCAGCAGAGGTAGCGGGGGGACGTACCAAGAGACCCAGTACTTC. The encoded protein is CATSRGSGGTYQETQYF.

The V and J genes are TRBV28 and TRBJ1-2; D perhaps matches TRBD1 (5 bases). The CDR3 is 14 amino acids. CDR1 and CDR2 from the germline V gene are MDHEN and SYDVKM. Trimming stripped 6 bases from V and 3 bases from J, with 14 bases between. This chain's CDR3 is CASSQTRGDYGYTF. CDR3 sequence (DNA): TGTGCCAGCAGCCAAACCCGAGGGGACTATGGCTACACCTTC.

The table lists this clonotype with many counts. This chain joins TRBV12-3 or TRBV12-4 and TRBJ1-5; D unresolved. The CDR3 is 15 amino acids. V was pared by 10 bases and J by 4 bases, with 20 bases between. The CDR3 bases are TGTGCCACCTGCCCACAAATCCGGGCTAATCAGCCCCAGCATTTT. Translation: CATCPQIRANQPQHF.

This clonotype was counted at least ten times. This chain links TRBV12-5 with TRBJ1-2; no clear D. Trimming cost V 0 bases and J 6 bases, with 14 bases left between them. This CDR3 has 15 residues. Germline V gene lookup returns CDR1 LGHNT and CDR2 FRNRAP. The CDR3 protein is CASGLVDLVFNGYTF. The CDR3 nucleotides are TGTGCTAGTGGTTTGGTAGACCTGGTCTTTAATGGCTACACCTTC.

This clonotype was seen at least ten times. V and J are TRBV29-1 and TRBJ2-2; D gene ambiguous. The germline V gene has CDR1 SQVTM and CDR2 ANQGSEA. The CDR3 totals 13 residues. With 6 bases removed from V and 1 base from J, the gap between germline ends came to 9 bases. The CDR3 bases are TGCAGCGTGCTCAGTGGGAACACCGGGGAGCTGTTTTTT. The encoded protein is CSVLSGNTGELFF.

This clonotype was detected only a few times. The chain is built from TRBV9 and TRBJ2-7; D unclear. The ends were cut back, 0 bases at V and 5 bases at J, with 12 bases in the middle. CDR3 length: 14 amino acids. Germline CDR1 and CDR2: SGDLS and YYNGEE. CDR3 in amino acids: CASSVARLGDEQYF. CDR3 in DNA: TGTGCCAGCAGCGTAGCCAGGCTTGGCGACGAGCAGTACTTC.

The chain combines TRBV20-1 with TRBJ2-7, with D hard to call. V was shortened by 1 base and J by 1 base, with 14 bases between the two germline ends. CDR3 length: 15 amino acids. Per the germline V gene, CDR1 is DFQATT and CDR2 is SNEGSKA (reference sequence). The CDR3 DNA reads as TGCAGTGCTAGAGCCCGACCTCTATCTTCCTACGAGCAGTACTTC. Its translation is CSARARPLSSYEQYF.

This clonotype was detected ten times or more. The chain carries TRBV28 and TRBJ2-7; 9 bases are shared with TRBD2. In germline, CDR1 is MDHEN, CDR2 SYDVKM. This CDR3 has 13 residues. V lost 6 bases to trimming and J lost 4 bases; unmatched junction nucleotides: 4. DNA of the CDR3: TGTGCCAGCAGGCCGACTAGCGGTTACGAGCAGTACTTC. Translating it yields CASRPTSGYEQYF.

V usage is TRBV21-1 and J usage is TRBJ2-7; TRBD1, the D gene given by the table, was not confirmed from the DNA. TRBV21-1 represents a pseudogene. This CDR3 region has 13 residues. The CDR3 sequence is CASSGDRGGEQYF. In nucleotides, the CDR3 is TGTGCCAGCTCGGGGGACAGGGGAGGGGAGCAGTACTTC.

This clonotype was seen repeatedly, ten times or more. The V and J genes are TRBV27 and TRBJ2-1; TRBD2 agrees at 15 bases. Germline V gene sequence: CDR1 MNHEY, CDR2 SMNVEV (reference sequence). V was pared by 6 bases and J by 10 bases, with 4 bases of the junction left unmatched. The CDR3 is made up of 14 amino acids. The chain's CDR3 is CASRTGLAGGEQFF. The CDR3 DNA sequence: TGTGCCAGCAGAACGGGACTAGCGGGAGGAGAGCAGTTCTTC.

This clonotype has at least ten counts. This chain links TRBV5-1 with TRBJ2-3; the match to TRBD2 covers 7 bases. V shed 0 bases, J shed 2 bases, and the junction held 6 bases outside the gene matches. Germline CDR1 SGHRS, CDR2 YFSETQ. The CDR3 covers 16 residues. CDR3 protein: CASSLGLAASTDTQYF. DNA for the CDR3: TGCGCCAGCAGCTTGGGCCTAGCGGCCTCCACAGATACGCAGTATTTT.

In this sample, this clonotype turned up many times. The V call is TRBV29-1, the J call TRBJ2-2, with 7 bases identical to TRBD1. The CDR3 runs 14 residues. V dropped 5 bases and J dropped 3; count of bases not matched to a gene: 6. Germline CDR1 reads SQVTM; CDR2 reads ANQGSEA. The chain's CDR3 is CSVPDRSHTGELFF. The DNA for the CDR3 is TGCAGCGTTCCGGACAGGAGCCACACCGGGGAGCTGTTTTTT.

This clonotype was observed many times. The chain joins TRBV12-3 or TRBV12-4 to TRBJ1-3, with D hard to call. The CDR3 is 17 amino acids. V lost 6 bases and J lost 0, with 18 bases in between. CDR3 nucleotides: TGTGCCAGCAGCTTGACGCTGGACGACCGCTCTGGAAACACCATATATTTT. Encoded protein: CASSLTLDDRSGNTIYF.

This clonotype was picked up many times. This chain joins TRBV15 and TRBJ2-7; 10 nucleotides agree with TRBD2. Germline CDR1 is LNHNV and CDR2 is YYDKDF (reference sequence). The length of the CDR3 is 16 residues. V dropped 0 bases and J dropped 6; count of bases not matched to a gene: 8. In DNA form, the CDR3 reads TGTGCCACCAGCAGAGATAAGCGGGAGGGCCGAGGCGAGCAGTACTTC. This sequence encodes CATSRDKREGRGEQYF.

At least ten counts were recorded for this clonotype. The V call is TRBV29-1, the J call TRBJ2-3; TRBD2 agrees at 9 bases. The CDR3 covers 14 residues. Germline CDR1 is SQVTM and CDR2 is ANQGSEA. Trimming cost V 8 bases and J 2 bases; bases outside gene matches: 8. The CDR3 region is CSLRLAAVTDTQYF. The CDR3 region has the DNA TGCAGCTTGCGACTAGCGGCAGTCACAGATACGCAGTATTTT.

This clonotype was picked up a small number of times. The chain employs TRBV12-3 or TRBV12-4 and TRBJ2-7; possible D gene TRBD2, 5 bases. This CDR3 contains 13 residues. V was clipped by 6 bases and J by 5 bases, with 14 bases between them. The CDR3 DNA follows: TGTGCCAGCAGCTCGGACTCAAGGGACGAGCAGTACTTC. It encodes CASSSDSRDEQYF.

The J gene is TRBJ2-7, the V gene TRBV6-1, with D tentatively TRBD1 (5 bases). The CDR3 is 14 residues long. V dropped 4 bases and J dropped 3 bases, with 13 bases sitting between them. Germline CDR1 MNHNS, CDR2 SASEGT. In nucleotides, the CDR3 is TGTGCCAGCAGTGTCCAGGGTATAATCTACGAGCAGTACTTC. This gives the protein CASSVQGIIYEQYF.

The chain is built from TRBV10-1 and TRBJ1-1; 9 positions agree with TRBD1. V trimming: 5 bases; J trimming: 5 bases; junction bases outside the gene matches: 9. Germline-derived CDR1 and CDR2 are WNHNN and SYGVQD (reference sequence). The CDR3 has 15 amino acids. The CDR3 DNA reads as TGCGCCAGCAGTCGATCCGGGACAGGGTATACTGAAGCTTTCTTT. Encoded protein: CASSRSGTGYTEAFF.

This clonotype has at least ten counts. CDR3 coding DNA: TGCGCCAGCACTCTTTCCTACAATGAGCAGTTCTTC. Translated: CASTLSYNEQFF. The chain combines TRBV5-1 with TRBJ2-1; the D is unclear. The CDR3 runs 12 residues. Trimming shortened V by 6 bases and J by 1 base, and 5 bases separated the two germline ends. The V gene's germline CDR1 is SGHRS and CDR2 YFSETQ.

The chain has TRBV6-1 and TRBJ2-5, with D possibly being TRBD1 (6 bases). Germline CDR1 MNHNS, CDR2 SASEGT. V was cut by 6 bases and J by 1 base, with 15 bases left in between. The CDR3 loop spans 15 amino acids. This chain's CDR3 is CASSPLQQGQETQYF. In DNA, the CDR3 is TGTGCCAGCAGCCCCCTCCAACAGGGCCAAGAGACCCAGTACTTC.

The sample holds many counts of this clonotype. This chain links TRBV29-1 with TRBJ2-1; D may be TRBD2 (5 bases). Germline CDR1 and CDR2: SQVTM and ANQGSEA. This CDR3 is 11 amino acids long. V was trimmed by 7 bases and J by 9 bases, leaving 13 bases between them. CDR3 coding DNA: TGCAGCGCACTAGACTCCACTGAGCAGTTCTTC. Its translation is CSALDSTEQFF.

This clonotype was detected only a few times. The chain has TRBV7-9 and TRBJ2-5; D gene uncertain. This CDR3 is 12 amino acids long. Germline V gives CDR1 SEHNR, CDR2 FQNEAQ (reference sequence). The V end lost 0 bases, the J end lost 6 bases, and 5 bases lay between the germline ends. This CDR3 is CASSLAGQTQYF. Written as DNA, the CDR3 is TGTGCCAGCAGCTTAGCGGGTCAGACCCAGTACTTC.